A selection of T cell receptor beta chains follows, all from one sample in a study of OX40 agonist ivuxolimab in advanced cancers. TCRdb keeps only in-frame clones here, not all; method: immunoSEQ multiplex PCR. The table shows around 25,000 clones, with roughly three quarters occurring only once. The material was CD4+ or CD8+ T cells sorted from blood, obtained in a trial of the OX40 agonist ivuxolimab. These receptors were obtained from an adult with an advanced solid tumor such as melanoma, head and neck, liver or kidney cancer. The CDR3 runs from the conserved cysteine through the conserved F or W. The D gene is left open where the match is weak. Size is stated for part of the rows, as once, few or many counts, or as a class when the clone is expanded.

v_gene,d_gene,j_gene,abundance,CDR3nt,CDR3aa
TRBV28,TRBD2,TRBJ2-3,.,TGTGCCAGCGGAGTCTGGGGGGGTGGCACAGATACGCAGTATTTT,CASGVWGGGTDTQYF
TRBV6-5,.,TRBJ1-5,few,TGTGCCAGCAGTCCCCTCTTGGGGCAGCCCCAGCATTTT,CASSPLLGQPQHF
TRBV4-3,TRBD1,TRBJ1-4,.,TGCGCCAGCAGCCGGACGGGACAGGGGAATGAAAAACTGTTTTTT,CASSRTGQGNEKLFF
TRBV19,TRBD1,TRBJ1-2,.,TGTGCCAGTAGTCTCGGGACAGGGGGTTATGGCTACACCTTC,CASSLGTGGYGYTF
TRBV27,.,TRBJ1-6,few,TGTGCCAGCAGTTTCGCCGGGGATTCACCCCTCCACTTT,CASSFAGDSPLHF
TRBV7-2,.,TRBJ2-7,.,TGTGCCAGCAGCCTTGGGCGTCGAGAGCAGTACTTC,CASSLGRREQYF
TRBV7-3,.,TRBJ2-3,.,TGTGCCAGCAGCTTAGGGGCTAGCACAGATACGCAGTATTTT,CASSLGASTDTQYF
TRBV6-5,.,TRBJ2-7,.,TGTGCCAGCAGTTTTGCCCAGTCTTACGAGCAGTACTTC,CASSFAQSYEQYF
TRBV7-2,.,TRBJ1-1,once,TGTGCCAGCAACAAGCAAGGGCAGAACACTGAAGCTTTCTTT,CASNKQGQNTEAFF
TRBV4-3,.,TRBJ2-1,once,TGCGCCAGCAGCCAAGATTCGGGGTACAATGAGCAGTTCTTC,CASSQDSGYNEQFF
TRBV7-2,.,TRBJ1-2,.,TGTGCCACCCGCTTCCCCCGTAGTAGTGGCTACACCTTC,CATRFPRSSGYTF
TRBV6-1,TRBD1,TRBJ2-1,few,TGTGCCAGCAGGGGGACAGGGGGCTATGAGCAGTTCTTC,CASRGTGGYEQFF
TRBV5-4,.,TRBJ2-1,.,TGTGCCAGCAGCCGGGACACCTCCTACAATGAGCAGTTCTTC,CASSRDTSYNEQFF
TRBV5-8,.,TRBJ1-1,.,TGTGCCAGCAGGACTCGGGGGGGAATGAACACTGAAGCTTTCTTT,CASRTRGGMNTEAFF
TRBV10-3,TRBD1,TRBJ1-1,.,TGTGCCATCAGTGAGCTGCCCCAGGGGGCCACTGAAGCTTTCTTT,CAISELPQGATEAFF
TRBV2,TRBD1,TRBJ1-5,large,TGTGCCACCAGGGCGCACAGGGGGCGAAGCAATCAGCCCCAGCATTTT,CATRAHRGRSNQPQHF